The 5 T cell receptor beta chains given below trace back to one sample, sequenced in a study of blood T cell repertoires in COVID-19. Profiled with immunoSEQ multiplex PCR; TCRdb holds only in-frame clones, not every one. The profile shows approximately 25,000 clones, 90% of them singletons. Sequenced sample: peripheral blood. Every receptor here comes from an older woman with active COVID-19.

CDR3 amino acids: CASSLAGQRSTNEKLFF. CDR3 DNA: TGTGCCAGCAGCTTGGCCGGCCAGCGATCAACTAATGAAAAACTGTTTTTT. The rearrangement links TRBV5-4 to TRBJ1-4; no clear D gene. This CDR3 comprises 17 residues. Per germline, CDR1 SGHNT and CDR2 YYREEE (reference sequence). Trimming took 0 bases from V and 0 from J, leaving 12 bases between them.

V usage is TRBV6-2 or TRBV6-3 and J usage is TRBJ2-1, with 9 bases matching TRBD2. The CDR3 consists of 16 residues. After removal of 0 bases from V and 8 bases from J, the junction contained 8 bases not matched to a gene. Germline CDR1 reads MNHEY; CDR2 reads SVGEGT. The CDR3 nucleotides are TGTGCCAGCAGTTACTCGAATAGCGGGAGATCGTATGAGCAGTTCTTC. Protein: CASSYSNSGRSYEQFF.

This chain's CDR3 is CASSQGQGINSPLHF. CDR3 DNA sequence: TGTGCCAGCAGTCAGGGACAGGGGATCAATTCACCCCTCCACTTT. The J gene is TRBJ1-6, the V gene TRBV6-5; TRBD1 matches at 10 bases. The CDR3 loop spans 15 amino acids. Germline values: CDR1 MNHEY, CDR2 SVGAGI. Unmatched junction bases numbered 5, after V lost 5 bases and J lost 7 bases.

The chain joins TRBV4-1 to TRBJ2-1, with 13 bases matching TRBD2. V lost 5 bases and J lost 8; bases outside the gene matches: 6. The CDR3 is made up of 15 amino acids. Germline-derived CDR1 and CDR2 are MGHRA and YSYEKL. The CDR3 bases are TGCGCCAGCAGCGCCGGACTAGCGGGAGACGATGAGCAGTTCTTC. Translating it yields CASSAGLAGDDEQFF.

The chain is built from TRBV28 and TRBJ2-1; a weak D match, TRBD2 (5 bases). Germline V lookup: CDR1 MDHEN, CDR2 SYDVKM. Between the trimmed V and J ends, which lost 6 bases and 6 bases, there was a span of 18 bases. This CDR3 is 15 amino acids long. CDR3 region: CASSPRRGLPNEQFF. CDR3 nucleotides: TGTGCCAGCAGCCCTCGCCGAGGACTGCCCAATGAGCAGTTCTTC.